A single TCR beta chain is shown here with its context. Here immunoSEQ multiplex PCR was the method, and the copy in TCRdb shows in-frame clones only, minus some. The data contain around 15,000 clones, about 92% of them singletons. These data come from a study of T cell changes during pregnancy in multiple sclerosis. CDR3 length: 13 residues. The germline gives CDR1 SGHVS, CDR2 FQNEAQ. Losses at the gene ends were 8 bases for V and 0 bases for J; bases not matched to a gene: 1. This TCR was sampled from a female donor in good health, enrolled as a control in a pregnancy study. This chain links TRBV7-8 with TRBJ2-7; 10 bases align to TRBD1. The source was peripheral blood, collected in the second trimester of pregnancy. In nucleotides, the CDR3 is TGTGCCAGCCGGGACAGGGGCTCCTACGAGCAGTACTTC. Amino acid sequence: CASRDRGSYEQYF.